These 27 T cell receptor beta chains share one sample of origin, sequenced in a study of shared clonotypes between healthy human individuals. Assay: immunoSEQ multiplex PCR; the TCRdb copy retains only in-frame clones and omits some. The table lists roughly 2,300,000 clones, around 92% of them singletons. Sequencing was carried out using naive CD4+ T cells from PBMCs. The sample's subset: CD45RA+ positively selected. The source is a young man in good health. Some clones in this sample may be carry-over from other donors' samples.

The genes are TRBV7-6 and TRBJ2-3; the match to TRBD2 covers 12 bases. V lost 5 bases, J lost 3 bases, and 9 bases stayed unmatched. Germline CDR1 SGHVS, CDR2 FNYEAQ. CDR3 length equals 17 residues. The CDR3 nucleotides are TGTGCCAGCAGCCCCCATCCTAGCGGGAGGGCAACAGATACGCAGTATTTT. This translates into CASSPHPSGRATDTQYF.

The chain uses TRBV5-1 and TRBJ2-3, with 10 nucleotides matching TRBD2. The CDR3 is 15 residues long. CDR1 and CDR2 (germline): SGHRS, YFSETQ. The J segment lost 2 bases and the V segment lost 3 bases, leaving 3 bases of the junction unmatched. CDR3 residues: CASSSGTSDTDTQYF. CDR3 DNA: TGCGCCAGCAGCTCTGGGACTAGCGACACAGATACGCAGTATTTT. Full variable domain (rest looked up from reference TRBV5-1 and TRBJ2-3): KAGVTQTPRYLIKTRGQQVTLSCSPISGHRSVSWYQQTPGQGLQFLFEYFSETQRNKGNFPGRFSGRQFSNSRSEMNVSTLELGDSALYLCASSSGTSDTDTQYFGPGTRLTVL.

The chain recombines TRBV19 with TRBJ1-1; D might be TRBD1 (5 bases). V was clipped by 3 bases and J by 1 base, with 12 bases between them. CDR3 length equals 15 residues. Germline values: CDR1 LNHDA, CDR2 SQIVND (reference sequence). CDR3 residues: CASSIFSGRNTEAFF. The CDR3 nucleotides are TGTGCCAGTAGTATTTTCTCAGGGAGGAACACTGAAGCTTTCTTT.

To note about this clone: This sample includes further DNA sequences coding for the same CDR3. The chain couples TRBV5-1 to TRBJ2-5; no firm D call. CDR3 length: 13 amino acids. V was clipped by 0 bases and J by 1 base, with 4 bases between them. In germline, CDR1 is SGHRS, CDR2 YFSETQ. DNA for the CDR3: TGCGCCAGCAGCTTGGCTCCCCAAGAGACCCAGTACTTC. Translation gives CASSLAPQETQYF.

The chain employs TRBV5-1 and TRBJ1-3, with D uncertain. The germline gives CDR1 SGHRS, CDR2 YFSETQ. The CDR3 has 16 residues. V gave up 3 bases and J gave up 0 bases, with 13 bases separating them. CDR3 loop: CASSWAPDASGNTIYF. The CDR3 DNA reads as TGCGCCAGCAGCTGGGCCCCGGACGCCTCTGGAAACACCATATATTTT.

Regarding this clone: The same CDR3 also results from other DNA sequences found in this sample. The chain uses TRBV7-3 and TRBJ2-1, with 12 bases fitting TRBD2. After removal of 5 bases from V and 7 bases from J, the junction contained 3 bases not matched to a gene. CDR3 length: 14 amino acids. Germline V gives CDR1 SGHTA, CDR2 FQGTGA. CDR3 DNA sequence: TGTGCCAGCAGCCTGGGACTAGCGGGTAATGAGCAGTTCTTC. Amino acid sequence: CASSLGLAGNEQFF.

As concerns this clone: Different DNA sequences within this sample yield the same CDR3. This chain joins TRBV5-1 and TRBJ2-5, with D unclear. The CDR3 has 13 amino acids. Trimming took off 0 bases at V and 5 bases at J, with 8 bases between the two ends. Germline values: CDR1 SGHRS, CDR2 YFSETQ. The CDR3 bases are TGCGCCAGCAGCTTGGGCCAGGCGGAGACCCAGTACTTC. This sequence encodes CASSLGQAETQYF.

This clone was observed a handful of times. Here the CDR3 DNA reads TGTGCCAGCAGCTCCACAGGGGGCAATCAGCCCCAGCATTTT. As protein: CASSSTGGNQPQHF. V is TRBV11-2 and J is TRBJ1-5; 7 nucleotides align to TRBD1. Per the germline V gene, CDR1 is SGHAT and CDR2 is FQNNGV. The CDR3 is 14 residues long. Trimming took 4 bases from V and 2 from J; bases not matched to a gene: 2.

This clone was seen only once. This sequence joins TRBV20-1 and TRBJ1-2; D gene ambiguous. Germline V gives CDR1 DFQATT, CDR2 SNEGSKA (reference sequence). CDR3 length equals 10 residues. Trimming took off 6 bases at V and 8 bases at J, with 10 bases between the two ends. DNA for the CDR3: TGCAGTGCCAGCCAAGGGGGCTACACCTTC. Residues: CSASQGGYTF.

This sequence joins TRBV27 and TRBJ2-7; D is perhaps TRBD1 or TRBD2 (6 bases each). This CDR3 is 15 amino acids long. Germline V lookup: CDR1 MNHEY, CDR2 SMNVEV (reference sequence). Deletions cut 4 bases from V and 2 bases from J, with 15 bases between. The CDR3 here is CASSSRLGGTYEQYF. CDR3 nucleotide sequence: TGTGCCAGCAGTTCACGGTTAGGGGGGACCTACGAGCAGTACTTC.

This chain connects TRBV4-1 to TRBJ2-7; D is undetermined. Trimming took off 0 bases at V and 3 bases at J, with 9 bases between the two ends. The germline CDR1 and CDR2 sequences are MGHRA and YSYEKL. The CDR3 runs to 14 residues. This CDR3 is CASSQDLYVYEQYF. CDR3 coding DNA: TGCGCCAGCAGCCAAGATTTGTACGTCTACGAGCAGTACTTC.

The chain employs TRBV4-3 and TRBJ1-2, with 8 bases matching TRBD1. V dropped 3 bases and J dropped 4; count of bases not matched to a gene: 10. CDR1 LGHNA and CDR2 YSLEER come from the germline V gene. CDR3 length: 16 amino acids. The CDR3 nucleotides read TGCGCCAGCAGCCATACAGGGACCGGGACAGGCTATGGCTACACCTTC. It is translated as CASSHTGTGTGYGYTF.

This rearrangement joins TRBV4-3 to TRBJ2-3, with D unresolved. The germline V gene has CDR1 LGHNA and CDR2 YSLEER. The CDR3 extends over 13 amino acids. Trimming removed 3 bases at V and 5 bases at J, with 9 bases between. The CDR3 region is CASSHPLGDTQYF. The CDR3 bases are TGCGCCAGCAGCCACCCTTTGGGAGATACGCAGTATTTT.

As to this clone: In the same sample, other DNA sequences code for this CDR3. V is TRBV6-1 and J is TRBJ2-1; D unclear. V was trimmed by 6 bases and J by 0 bases, leaving 6 bases between them. The CDR3 is made up of 13 amino acids. Germline V gives CDR1 MNHNS, CDR2 SASEGT. Written as DNA, the CDR3 is TGTGCCAGCAGCCGCGTCTCCTACAATGAGCAGTTCTTC. This translates into CASSRVSYNEQFF.

This chain links TRBV7-8 with TRBJ1-5; a possible D gene is TRBD1 (5 bases). The CDR3 is 16 residues long. V lost 2 bases and J lost 0, with 11 bases in between. Looked up from germline, CDR1 is SGHVS and CDR2 is FQNEAQ. In DNA, the CDR3 is TGTGCCAGCAGCTTAAGAGGGGTGGATAGCAATCAGCCCCAGCATTTT. Its translation is CASSLRGVDSNQPQHF.

The V call is TRBV5-1, the J call TRBJ2-5; no firm D call. Germline CDR1 SGHRS, CDR2 YFSETQ. The CDR3 sequence is 13 residues long. V was shortened by 4 bases and J by 5 bases, with 12 bases between the two germline ends. The CDR3 DNA is TGCGCCAGCAGCCCCGAATGGCAGGAGACCCAGTACTTC. As protein: CASSPEWQETQYF.

This rearrangement joins TRBV27 to TRBJ1-3; D remains ambiguous. V lost 6 bases to trimming and J lost 2 bases, with 11 bases between them. Germline V CDR1 and CDR2: MNHEY, SMNVEV (reference sequence). There are 14 residues in the CDR3. Here the CDR3 reads CASSTLGTGNTIYF. As DNA, the CDR3 is TGTGCCAGCAGCACCTTAGGGACTGGAAACACCATATATTTT.

The chain recombines TRBV28 with TRBJ2-3; 9 bases agree with TRBD2. CDR3 length: 16 residues. V shed 2 bases, J shed 5 bases, and the junction held 8 bases outside the gene matches. The germline gives CDR1 MDHEN, CDR2 SYDVKM. CDR3 coding DNA: TGTGCCAGCAGTTTACAGCTAGCGGGAACCGGAGATACGCAGTATTTT. Its translation is CASSLQLAGTGDTQYF. Based on the CDR3 plus reference TRBV28 and TRBJ2-3, the full variable domain is DVKVTQSSRYLVKRTGEKVFLECVQDMDHENMFWYRQDPGLGLRLIYFSYDVKMKEKGDIPEGYSVSREKKERFSLILESASTNQTSMYLCASSLQLAGTGDTQYFGPGTRLTVL.

This chain connects TRBV7-2 to TRBJ2-2, with 9 bases identical to TRBD1. The CDR3 is made up of 15 amino acids. Trimming took 5 bases from V and 7 from J; bases not matched to a gene: 8. The germline CDR1 and CDR2 sequences are SGHTA and FQGNSA. CDR3 sequence: CASSHGTGRDGELFF. The CDR3 DNA reads TGTGCCAGCAGCCACGGGACAGGGCGGGACGGGGAGCTGTTTTTT.

This chain links TRBV19 with TRBJ1-4, with D perhaps matching TRBD1 (5 bases). CDR3 size: 15 residues. The V gene lost 7 bases and the J gene lost 7 bases, with 19 bases spanning the gap. Germline V gene data show CDR1 as LNHDA and CDR2 as SQIVND (reference sequence). The CDR3 reads CASTTMRGNSEKLFF. The CDR3 DNA sequence: TGTGCCAGTACCACCATGCGGGGGAACTCTGAAAAACTGTTTTTT.

V usage is TRBV19 and J usage is TRBJ1-5; D gene ambiguous. Germline V gene sequence: CDR1 LNHDA, CDR2 SQIVND (reference sequence). V lost 1 base, J lost 10 bases, and 17 bases lay in between. This CDR3 comprises 15 residues. This chain's CDR3 is CASSIGQLPFGPQHF. CDR3 DNA: TGTGCCAGTAGTATAGGACAACTCCCGTTCGGACCCCAGCATTTT. Full variable domain (missing parts from reference TRBV19 and TRBJ1-5): DGGITQSPKYLFRKEGQNVTLSCEQNLNHDAMYWYRQDPGQGLRLIYYSQIVNDFQKGDIAEGYSVSREKKESFPLTVTSAQKNPTAFYLCASSIGQLPFGPQHFGDGTRLSIL.

The V gene is TRBV15, the J gene TRBJ2-2; the D gene is possibly TRBD2 (6 bases). V was shortened by 5 bases and J by 5 bases, with 15 bases between the two germline ends. This CDR3 has 15 amino acids. Germline V gene data show CDR1 as LNHNV and CDR2 as YYDKDF (reference sequence). CDR3 region: CATSAGSTLTGELFF. CDR3 coding DNA: TGTGCCACCAGCGCCGGGAGTACTCTAACCGGGGAGCTGTTTTTT.

The chain couples TRBV4-2 to TRBJ2-3; 7 bases map to TRBD1. The ends lost 4 bases at V and 4 bases at J; junction bases unmatched: 2. Germline V lookup: CDR1 LGHNA, CDR2 YNFKEQ. The CDR3 is 13 residues long. The DNA of the CDR3 is TGTGCCAGCAGCCGGCAGGGGGCAGATACGCAGTATTTT. Translating it yields CASSRQGADTQYF.

The chain combines TRBV5-1 with TRBJ1-1, with 7 nucleotides matching TRBD1. The CDR3 covers 16 residues. J was trimmed by 1 base and V by 3 bases; bases with no gene match: 9. Looked up from germline, CDR1 is SGHRS and CDR2 is YFSETQ. The CDR3 sequence is CASSSTAPGGNTEAFF. For the CDR3, the DNA is TGCGCCAGCAGCTCCACAGCGCCAGGGGGGAACACTGAAGCTTTCTTT.

This chain joins TRBV28 and TRBJ1-1; D gene ambiguous. V gave up 4 bases and J gave up 1 base, with 13 bases separating them. Per the germline V gene, CDR1 is MDHEN and CDR2 is SYDVKM. The length of the CDR3 is 15 residues. CDR3 region: CASSSLGSQNTEAFF. CDR3 coding DNA: TGTGCCAGCAGTTCGCTGGGCAGTCAGAACACTGAAGCTTTCTTT.

This clone has only one observation. The J gene is TRBJ1-1, the V gene TRBV27; no reliable D call. The CDR3 sequence is 13 residues long. From germline, CDR1 is MNHEY and CDR2 SMNVEV (reference sequence). V lost 8 bases and J lost 6, with 16 bases in between. This CDR3 is CASSPLWVPEAFF. The CDR3 coding sequence is TGTGCCAGCTCCCCGCTTTGGGTCCCTGAAGCTTTCTTT.

About this clone itself: The identical CDR3 is also encoded by other nucleotide sequences in the sample. V is TRBV5-1 and J is TRBJ1-1, with TRBD1 as a possible D gene (5 bases). CDR1 SGHRS and CDR2 YFSETQ come from the germline V gene. The CDR3 contains 14 residues. V gave up 0 bases and J gave up 4 bases, with 10 bases separating them. The CDR3 bases are TGCGCCAGCAGCTTGGATGCAGGGTTCACTGAAGCTTTCTTT. Translation gives CASSLDAGFTEAFF.